What follows are 25 T cell receptor beta chains derived from one specimen sequenced in a study of blood T cell repertoires in COVID-19. Produced via immunoSEQ multiplex PCR; TCRdb's table is partial and in-frame only. The repertoire includes approximately 160,000 clones, around 80% of them detected once, and roughly 9.1% sits in the top ten. Specimen: peripheral blood. The receptors were sampled from a woman aged 80 or older with active or convalescent COVID-19.

The V call is TRBV2, the J call TRBJ2-3; D is perhaps TRBD2 (5 bases). V dropped 10 bases and J dropped 6 bases, with 20 bases sitting between them. The CDR3 runs to 14 residues. From germline, CDR1 is SNHLY and CDR2 FYNNEI. Here the CDR3 reads CATSLDPDWDTQYF. DNA for the CDR3: TGTGCCACGTCACTAGACCCCGATTGGGATACGCAGTATTTT.

The chain carries TRBV13 and TRBJ1-1; perhaps TRBD1 as D (5 bases). The V and J ends lost 3 bases and 0 bases respectively, with 14 bases between them. Germline V gene lookup returns CDR1 PRHDT and CDR2 FYEKMQ (reference sequence). This CDR3 has 16 amino acids. The CDR3 here is CASSLQGIGMNTEAFF. In DNA form, the CDR3 reads TGTGCCAGCAGCTTGCAGGGAATTGGAATGAACACTGAAGCTTTCTTT.

The chain links TRBV19 to TRBJ1-2; D is perhaps TRBD1 (5 bases). The germline V gene encodes CDR1 LNHDA and CDR2 SQIVND (reference sequence). The CDR3 consists of 15 residues. Trimming pared 4 bases from V and 7 bases from J, leaving 19 bases between. The CDR3 DNA sequence: TGTGCCAGTAGTAACGGACCGATCACGGGGGTTGGCTACACCTTC. It encodes CASSNGPITGVGYTF.

CDR3 nucleotide sequence: TGTGCCAGCAGCCATTTACTAGCGTTGAGCTCTGGGGCCAACGTCCTGACTTTC. Protein product: CASSHLLALSSGANVLTF. The chain links TRBV14 to TRBJ2-6; 7 bases agree with TRBD2. This CDR3 is 18 amino acids long. After removal of 3 bases from V and 0 bases from J, the junction contained 8 bases not matched to a gene. Germline V gives CDR1 SGHDN, CDR2 FVKESK.

The V gene is TRBV12-3 or TRBV12-4, the J gene TRBJ1-2, with TRBD1 identical over 9 bases. The CDR3 runs 13 residues. Trimming cost V 5 bases and J 6 bases; bases outside gene matches: 4. CDR3 loop: CASSRDRDDGYTF. The CDR3 DNA is TGTGCCAGCAGTCGGGACAGGGATGATGGCTACACCTTC.

This clone was seen a single time. The chain couples TRBV27 to TRBJ2-7; D is possibly TRBD1 (6 bases). V lost 2 bases and J 4 bases, leaving 9 bases between the germline ends. The CDR3 contains 13 residues. Germline V gene data show CDR1 as MNHEY and CDR2 as SMNVEV (reference sequence). The CDR3 DNA reads TGTGCCAGCAGTTTACAAACAGGGTACGAGCAGTACTTC. Translated: CASSLQTGYEQYF.

The rearrangement uses TRBV18 and TRBJ2-7; 10 nucleotides match TRBD2. The CDR3 has 14 residues. V trimming: 4 bases; J trimming: 5 bases; junction bases outside the gene matches: 5. The germline V gene has CDR1 KGHSH and CDR2 LQKENI. The CDR3 sequence: CASSRGLAQDEQYF. As DNA, the CDR3 is TGTGCCAGCTCACGGGGACTAGCGCAGGACGAGCAGTACTTC.

CDR3 sequence: CASSGASGGWQFF. As DNA, the CDR3 is TGTGCCAGCAGCGGAGCTAGCGGGGGGTGGCAGTTCTTC. This chain links TRBV9 with TRBJ2-1; TRBD2 matches 11 bases. V was clipped by 3 bases and J by 12 bases; unmatched bases: 5. The CDR3 length is 13 residues. Germline CDR1 reads SGDLS; CDR2 reads YYNGEE.

The J gene is TRBJ1-6, the V gene TRBV7-9, with 10 bases lining up with TRBD1. CDR3 length: 16 residues. Unmatched junction bases numbered 9, after V lost 4 bases and J lost 9 bases. Germline V lookup: CDR1 SEHNR, CDR2 FQNEAQ (reference sequence). CDR3 DNA: TGTGCCAGCAGCTCACTCCTAAGGACAGGGGGTTCACCCCTCCACTTT. It translates to CASSSLLRTGGSPLHF.

This clone has just one count. V gene TRBV19 combines with J gene TRBJ1-5, with D possibly being TRBD1 (6 bases). The V end was cut by 4 bases, the J end by 0 bases, with 16 bases between. The CDR3 totals 17 residues. Germline-derived CDR1 and CDR2 are LNHDA and SQIVND (reference sequence). CDR3 nucleotides: TGTGCCAGTAGTACCCGGGACACCCGTTATAGCAATCAGCCCCAGCATTTT. Its translation is CASSTRDTRYSNQPQHF.

This clone was observed once. This chain joins TRBV5-6 and TRBJ2-3; D unclear. V was shortened by 4 bases and J by 5 bases, with 14 bases between the two germline ends. The CDR3 has 14 residues. Germline values: CDR1 SGHDT, CDR2 YYEEEE. The CDR3 DNA follows: TGTGCCAGCAGCCTAGGATTTATAGGAGATACGCAGTATTTT. It codes for CASSLGFIGDTQYF. Drawing the rest from reference TRBV5-6 and TRBJ2-3, the complete variable domain is DAGVTQSPTHLIKTRGQQVTLRCSPKSGHDTVSWYQQALGQGPQFIFQYYEEEERQRGNFPDRFSGHQFPNYSSELNVNALLLGDSALYLCASSLGFIGDTQYFGPGTRLTVL.

The V call is TRBV19, the J call TRBJ1-3; D remains ambiguous. Germline V lookup: CDR1 LNHDA, CDR2 SQIVND (reference sequence). The length of the CDR3 is 15 residues. Trimming left V 4 bases short and J 3 bases short, with 13 bases between. The CDR3 reads CASSTRSGGGNTIYF. Written as DNA, the CDR3 is TGTGCCAGTAGTACCCGCTCAGGAGGTGGAAACACCATATATTTT.

A single count supports this clone. The rearrangement joins TRBV6-2 or TRBV6-3 to TRBJ2-7, with 9 bases lining up with TRBD1. The J segment lost 2 bases and the V segment lost 1 base, leaving 3 bases of the junction unmatched. This CDR3 spans 15 amino acids. Germline V gene data show CDR1 as MNHEY and CDR2 as SVGEGT. In DNA, the CDR3 is TGTGCCAGCAGTTACTTGGGGACAGGGCCCTACGAGCAGTACTTC. This sequence encodes CASSYLGTGPYEQYF.

This chain connects TRBV2 to TRBJ2-1, with D tentatively TRBD2 (6 bases). Looked up from germline, CDR1 is SNHLY and CDR2 is FYNNEI. This CDR3 has 12 residues. The V gene lost 7 bases and the J gene lost 7 bases, with 11 bases spanning the gap. The CDR3 DNA reads as TGTGCCAGCACCATTAGCGGAAATGAGCAGTTCTTC. Protein: CASTISGNEQFF.

This chain connects TRBV5-1 to TRBJ2-5, with 10 bases identical to TRBD2. Losses at the gene ends were 0 bases for V and 2 bases for J; bases not matched to a gene: 4. The CDR3 sequence is 16 residues long. CDR1 is SGHRS and CDR2 is YFSETQ in the germline V gene. The CDR3 DNA sequence: TGCGCCAGCAGCTTGGCGTTTAGCGGGGGGCAAGAGACCCAGTACTTC. This codes for CASSLAFSGGQETQYF. The variable domain in full, completed from reference TRBV5-1 and TRBJ2-5, reads KAGVTQTPRYLIKTRGQQVTLSCSPISGHRSVSWYQQTPGQGLQFLFEYFSETQRNKGNFPGRFSGRQFSNSRSEMNVSTLELGDSALYLCASSLAFSGGQETQYFGPGTRLLVL.

The chain combines TRBV5-6 with TRBJ1-2, with a tentative D call TRBD1 (6 bases). CDR3 size: 14 residues. Trimming took 3 bases from V and 3 from J, leaving 12 bases between them. Germline CDR1 and CDR2: SGHDT and YYEEEE. CDR3 protein: CASSSLGADYGYTF. The CDR3 nucleotides read TGTGCCAGCAGCTCCCTGGGGGCAGACTATGGCTACACCTTC.

The rearrangement joins TRBV5-1 to TRBJ1-4, with D possibly being TRBD1 (5 bases). CDR1 and CDR2 (germline): SGHRS, YFSETQ. The CDR3 has 14 amino acids. Trimming removed 4 bases from V and 3 bases from J, with 10 bases in between. The CDR3 DNA follows: TGCGCCAGCAGCCGGACAAGAGCTAATGAAAAACTGTTTTTT. Encoded protein: CASSRTRANEKLFF.

V is TRBV6-5 and J is TRBJ1-6, with D possibly TRBD1 on 5 matching bases. The CDR3 is 15 residues long. V lost 5 bases, J lost 8 bases, and 16 bases lay in between. Germline lookup yields CDR1 MNHEY and CDR2 SVGAGI. Written as DNA, the CDR3 is TGTGCCAGCAGTCTCAGGGTAATGGTCGATTCACCCCTCCACTTT. This codes for CASSLRVMVDSPLHF.

The gene calls are TRBV19 and TRBJ2-1, with TRBD2 matching over 11 bases. The germline CDR1 and CDR2 sequences are LNHDA and SQIVND (reference sequence). V lost 6 bases and J lost 0; bases outside the gene matches: 4. The CDR3 length is 16 residues. CDR3 amino acids: CASRLAGASSYNEQFF. The CDR3 region has the DNA TGTGCCAGTAGACTAGCGGGGGCCTCCTCCTACAATGAGCAGTTCTTC.

The table lists this clone with a count of one. This chain joins TRBV9 and TRBJ2-3; 7 positions agree with TRBD1. CDR1 SGDLS and CDR2 YYNGEE come from the germline V gene. After removal of 4 bases from V and 5 bases from J, the junction contained 7 bases not matched to a gene. CDR3 length equals 14 residues. CDR3: CASSPRQGLDTQYF. The DNA for the CDR3 is TGTGCCAGCAGCCCCAGACAGGGCCTAGATACGCAGTATTTT.

This chain links TRBV5-1 with TRBJ2-2; TRBD2 aligns across 7 bases. This CDR3 is 17 amino acids long. Germline V CDR1 and CDR2: SGHRS, YFSETQ. Unmatched junction bases numbered 5, after V lost 0 bases and J lost 0 bases. CDR3 nucleotides: TGCGCCAGCAGCTTGGAAGTTGCGGGGGCGAACACCGGGGAGCTGTTTTTT. Its translation is CASSLEVAGANTGELFF.

The chain's CDR3 is CASSDLTGANNQPQHF. CDR3 nucleotide sequence: TGTGCCAGCAGCGACCTTACAGGGGCGAACAATCAGCCCCAGCATTTT. This chain joins TRBV7-2 and TRBJ1-5, with 7 positions matching TRBD1. CDR1 is SGHTA, CDR2 FQGNSA, per germline. J was trimmed by 3 bases and V by 5 bases; bases with no gene match: 10. This CDR3 is built from 16 residues.

This clone was picked up one time. The chain joins TRBV2 to TRBJ1-6, with 8 bases fitting TRBD1. The length of the CDR3 is 16 residues. V was clipped by 8 bases and J by 9 bases; unmatched bases: 15. Germline V CDR1 and CDR2: SNHLY, FYNNEI. The CDR3 reads CASGTRTGFTVSPLHF. The CDR3 region has the DNA TGTGCCAGCGGGACCCGGACAGGGTTCACCGTTTCACCCCTCCACTTT.

This clone was detected once. This chain connects TRBV9 to TRBJ1-3, with D possibly being TRBD1 (5 bases). Trimming stripped 0 bases from V and 3 bases from J, with 13 bases between. The CDR3 is made up of 16 amino acids. Per the germline V gene, CDR1 is SGDLS and CDR2 is YYNGEE. Here the CDR3 DNA reads TGTGCCAGCAGCGTAGGGTGGAGGGGCGGTGGAAACACCATATATTTT. Protein product: CASSVGWRGGGNTIYF.

The rearrangement uses TRBV18 and TRBJ2-5; D may be TRBD1 (7 bases). Trimming shortened V by 5 bases and J by 1 base, and 14 bases separated the two germline ends. The V gene's germline CDR1 is KGHSH and CDR2 LQKENI. This CDR3 has 15 amino acids. The CDR3 here is CASSSRQGGQETQYF. In nucleotides, the CDR3 is TGTGCCAGCTCATCCCGACAGGGAGGCCAAGAGACCCAGTACTTC.